Detailed here is one T cell receptor (beta chain). Its antigen remains unidentified. Base qualities are not recorded, but no much larger clone differs from it by a single base. V loses 3 bases of germline sequence and J loses 0 bases, and the interval between the two ends is 12 bases. The germline V gene gives CDR1 as MDHEN and CDR2 as SYDVKM. The CDR3, cysteine through phenylalanine, is 17 amino acids long. Here the CDR3 DNA is all that survives: 51 bases in frame from base 1. Participants in the prospective study were enrolled through a virtual design, were aged about 18 to 100 years, and lived in some 24 United States geographic areas. In the prospective study, cohorts were assigned on the basis of participant-reported clinical history obtained from a screening survey and a study questionnaire. Mobile phlebotomists in the prospective study collected whole blood, serum and a nasopharyngeal or oropharyngeal swab from every participant. Prospective study participants could optionally give additional blood draws and questionnaires over an approximately two-month period. Before DNA extraction, blood samples from the prospective study were shipped at room temperature or frozen.

The data originate from a study of blood T cell repertoires in COVID-19 (dated by TCRdb to about 2020). General notes on the study: Samples covering the acute and convalescent phases of COVID-19 were provided by collaborators in the United States, Italy and Spain. Sample metadata almost always included a de-identified subject ID, COVID-19 status, age in years and sex. Deeply sampled blood TCRbeta repertoires from subjects exposed to, actively infected with, or recovered from COVID-19 were included in the dataset. Where available, HLA class I and class II types were taken from metadata supplied by the sample provider and were not determined by assay-based typing. A freely available public database, intended as a resource for researchers studying the immune response to SARS-CoV-2, is where the repertoires were released. The prospective study material was composed of cDNA or gDNA derived from T cells, B-cell-depleted T cells, or PBMCs. The samples were drawn from two sources: the first 160 participants of the ongoing ImmuneRACE study, and approximately 1,300 subjects contributed by 6 global collaborators.

TCRbeta CDR3 regions were amplified from genomic DNA using the immunoSEQ Assay, a bias-controlled multiplex PCR. In the authors' own workflow: Nucleated cell counts per sample were estimated from amplification of reference gene primers within the assay. Sequence reads were collapsed and filtered to measure the absolute abundance of every unique TCRbeta CDR3 rearrangement. For each sample, productive Simpson clonality was calculated as the square root of Simpson's diversity index over productive rearrangements. The table was pulled from immuneACCESS by TCRdb, which kept in-frame rearrangements only. Such tables lose some clones; where checked, under half of the loss comes from unresolved V genes, and the rest has no known cause. The V and J calls and clone size come from that table; D and trimming were worked out from the DNA. The sample yields approximately 260,000 clones; approximately 88% were counted once. The ten largest clones take up over 1% of the sample.

Beyond this particular receptor, the publication reports: The amount of clinical and demographic metadata varied by source and participant and was provided uncurated.

Sequencing used PBMCs or T cells enriched from blood (not recorded which). This sequence originates from a woman aged 40 to 50 with acute COVID-19. The rearrangement joined TRBV28 to TRBJ2-6; a tentative D match to TRBD1 spans 6 bases. The sequence in DNA is TGTGCCAGCAGTTTTCAGTTAGGGGGCTCTGGGGCCAACGTCCTGACTTTC. It translates as CASSFQLGGSGANVLTF.